The entry below describes one TCR beta chain. The sample belongs to a study of blood T cell repertoires in COVID-19. Study context: Samples of COVID-19 (acute and convalescent) were obtained from the United States, Italy and Spain. From T cells, B-cell-depleted T cells, or PBMCs came the material, which was cDNA or gDNA.

How the authors handled the data: Reference gene primer amplification yielded estimated nucleated cell counts. The assay was immunoSEQ multiplex PCR, and TCRdb's table has in-frame clones only and misses some. From that table come the V and J calls and clone size; the DNA was used to work out D and trimming. The sample holds approximately 150,000 clones, 70% to 90% seen once. This CDR3 is 15 amino acids long. CDR1 KGHSY and CDR2 FQNENV come from the germline V gene. The junction had 2 bases not matched to a gene; V was cut back by 3 bases and J by 4 bases. The chain links TRBV16 to TRBJ2-1, with 11 bases identical to TRBD2. The sequenced material came from peripheral blood. This clonotype was obtained from a man between 65 and 85 years old with acute or convalescent COVID-19. CDR3 bases: TGTGCCAGCAGCCACGGACTAGCGGGTTACAATGAGCAGTTCTTC. Amino acids: CASSHGLAGYNEQFF. Filled out from reference TRBV16 and TRBJ2-1, the complete variable domain reads GEEVAQTPKHLVRGEGQKAKLYCAPIKGHSYVFWYQQVLKNEFKFLISFQNENVFDETGMPKERFSAKCLPNSPCSLEIQATKLEDSAVYFCASSHGLAGYNEQFFGPGTRLTVL.